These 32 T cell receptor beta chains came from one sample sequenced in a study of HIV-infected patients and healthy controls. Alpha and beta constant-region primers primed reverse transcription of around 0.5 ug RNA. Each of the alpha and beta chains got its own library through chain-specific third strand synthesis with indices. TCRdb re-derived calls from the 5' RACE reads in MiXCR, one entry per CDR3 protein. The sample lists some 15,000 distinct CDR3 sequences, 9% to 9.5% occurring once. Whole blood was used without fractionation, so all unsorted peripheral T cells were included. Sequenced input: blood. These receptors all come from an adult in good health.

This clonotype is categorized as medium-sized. CDR3 bases: TGTGCCAGCAGTCGGACCCAAGAGACCCAGTACTTC. As protein: CASSRTQETQYF. The J gene is TRBJ2-5, the V gene TRBV12-3 or TRBV12-4; unclear D gene. V lost 5 bases to trimming and J lost 1 base, with 5 bases between them. The CDR3 is 12 residues long.

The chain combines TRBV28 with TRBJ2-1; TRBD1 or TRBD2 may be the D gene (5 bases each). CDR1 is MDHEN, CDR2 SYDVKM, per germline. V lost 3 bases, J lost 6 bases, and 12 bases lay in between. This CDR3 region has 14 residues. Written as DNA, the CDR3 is TGTGCCAGCAGTTTCCCGGGGCGCATCAATGAGCAGTTCTTC. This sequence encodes CASSFPGRINEQFF.

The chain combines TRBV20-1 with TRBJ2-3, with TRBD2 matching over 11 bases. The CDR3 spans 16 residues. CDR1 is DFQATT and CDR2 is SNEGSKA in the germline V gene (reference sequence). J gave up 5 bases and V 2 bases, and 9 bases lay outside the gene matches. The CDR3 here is CSARLDSGRAIDTQYF. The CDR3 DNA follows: TGCAGTGCTAGACTAGATAGCGGGAGGGCCATAGATACGCAGTATTTT.

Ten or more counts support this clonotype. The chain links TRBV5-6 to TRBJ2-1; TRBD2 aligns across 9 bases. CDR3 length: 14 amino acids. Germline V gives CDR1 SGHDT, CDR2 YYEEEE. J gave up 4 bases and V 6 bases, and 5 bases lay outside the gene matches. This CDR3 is CASKGSGSYNEQFF. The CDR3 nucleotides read TGTGCCAGCAAGGGTAGCGGGAGTTACAATGAGCAGTTCTTC.

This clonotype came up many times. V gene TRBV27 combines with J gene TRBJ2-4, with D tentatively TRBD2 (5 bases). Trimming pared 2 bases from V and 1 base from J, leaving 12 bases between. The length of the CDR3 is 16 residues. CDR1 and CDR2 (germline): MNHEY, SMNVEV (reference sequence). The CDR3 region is CASSLRETRAKNIQYF. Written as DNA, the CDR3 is TGTGCCAGCAGTTTACGGGAAACCCGTGCCAAAAACATTCAGTACTTC.

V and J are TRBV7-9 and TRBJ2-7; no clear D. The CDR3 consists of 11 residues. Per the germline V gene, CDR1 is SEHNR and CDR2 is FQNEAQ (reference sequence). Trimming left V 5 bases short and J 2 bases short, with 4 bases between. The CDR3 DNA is TGTGCCAGCAGCGACACCTACGAGCAGTACGTC. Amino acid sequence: CASSDTYEQYV.

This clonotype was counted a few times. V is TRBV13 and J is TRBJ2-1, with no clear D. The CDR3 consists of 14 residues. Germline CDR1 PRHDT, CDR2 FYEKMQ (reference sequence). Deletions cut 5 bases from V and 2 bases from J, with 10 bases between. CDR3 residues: CASSPWSTYNEQFF. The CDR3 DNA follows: TGTGCCAGCAGCCCCTGGAGTACCTACAATGAGCAGTTCTTC.

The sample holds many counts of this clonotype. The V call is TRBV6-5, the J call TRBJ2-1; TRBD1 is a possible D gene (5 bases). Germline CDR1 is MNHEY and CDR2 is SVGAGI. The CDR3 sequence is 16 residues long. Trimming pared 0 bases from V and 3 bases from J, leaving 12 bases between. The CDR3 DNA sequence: TGTGCCAGCAGTTACTCGCAGGGATCGGTCTACAATGAGCAGTTCTTC. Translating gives CASSYSQGSVYNEQFF.

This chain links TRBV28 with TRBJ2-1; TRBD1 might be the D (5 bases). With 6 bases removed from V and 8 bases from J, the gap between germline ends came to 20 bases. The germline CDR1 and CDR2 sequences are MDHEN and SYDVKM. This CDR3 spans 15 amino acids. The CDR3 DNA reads TGTGCCAGCAGCTTTACTAACAGGTTGGGCGATGAGCAGTTCTTC. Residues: CASSFTNRLGDEQFF. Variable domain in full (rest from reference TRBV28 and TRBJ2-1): DVKVTQSSRYLVKRTGEKVFLECVQDMDHENMFWYRQDPGLGLRLIYFSYDVKMKEKGDIPEGYSVSREKKERFSLILESASTNQTSMYLCASSFTNRLGDEQFFGPGTRLTVL.

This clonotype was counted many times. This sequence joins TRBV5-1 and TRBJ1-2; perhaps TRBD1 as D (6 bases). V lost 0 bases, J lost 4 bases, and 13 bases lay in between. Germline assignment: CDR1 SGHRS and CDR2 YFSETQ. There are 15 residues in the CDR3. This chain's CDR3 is CASSLGPGTTYGYTF. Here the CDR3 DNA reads TGCGCCAGCAGCTTGGGCCCCGGGACAACCTATGGCTACACCTTC.

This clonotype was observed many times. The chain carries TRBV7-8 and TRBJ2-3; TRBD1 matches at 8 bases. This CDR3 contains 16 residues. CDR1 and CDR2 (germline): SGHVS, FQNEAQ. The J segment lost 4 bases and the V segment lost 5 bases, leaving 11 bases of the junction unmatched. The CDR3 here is CASSPRGRGQADTQYF. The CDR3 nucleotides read TGTGCCAGCAGCCCCCGGGGCAGGGGGCAGGCAGATACGCAGTATTTT.

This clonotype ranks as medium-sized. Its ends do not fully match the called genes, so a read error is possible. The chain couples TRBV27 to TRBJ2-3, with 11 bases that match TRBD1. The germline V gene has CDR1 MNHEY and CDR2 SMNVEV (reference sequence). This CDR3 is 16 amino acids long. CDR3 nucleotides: TGTTCCAGCAGGCGGGGACAGGGGGAACTCACAGATACGCAGTATTTT. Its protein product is CSSRRGQGELTDTQYF.

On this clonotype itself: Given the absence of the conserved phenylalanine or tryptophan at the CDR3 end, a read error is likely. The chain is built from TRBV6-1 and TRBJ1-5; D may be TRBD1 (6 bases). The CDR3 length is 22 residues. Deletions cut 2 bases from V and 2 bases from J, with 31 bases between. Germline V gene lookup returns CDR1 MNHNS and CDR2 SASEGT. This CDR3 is CASSELGGVKYGGPVGNQPQHS. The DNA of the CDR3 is TGTGCCAGCAGTGAACTGGGTGGAGTAAAATACGGGGGGCCGGTTGGCAATCAGCCCCAGCATTCT.

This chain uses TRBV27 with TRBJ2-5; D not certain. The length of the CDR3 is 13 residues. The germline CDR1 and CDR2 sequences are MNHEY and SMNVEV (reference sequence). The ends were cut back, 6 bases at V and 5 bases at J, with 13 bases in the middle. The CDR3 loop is CASSYGRFETQYF. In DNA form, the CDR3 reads TGTGCCAGCAGCTACGGGCGGTTTGAGACCCAGTACTTC.

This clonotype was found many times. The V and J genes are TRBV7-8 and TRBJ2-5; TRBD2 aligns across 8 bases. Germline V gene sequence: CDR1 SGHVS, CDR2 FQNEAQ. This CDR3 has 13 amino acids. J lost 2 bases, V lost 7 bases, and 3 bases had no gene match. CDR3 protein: CASKLAVQETQYF. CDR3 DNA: TGTGCCAGCAAACTAGCGGTACAAGAGACCCAGTACTTC.

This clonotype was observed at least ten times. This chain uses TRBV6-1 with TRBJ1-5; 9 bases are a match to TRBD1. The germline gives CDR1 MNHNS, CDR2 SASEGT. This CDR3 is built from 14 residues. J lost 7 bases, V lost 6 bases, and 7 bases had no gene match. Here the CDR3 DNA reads TGTGCCAGCAGCCTTACGGACAGGGGCCAGCCCCAGCATTTT. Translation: CASSLTDRGQPQHF.

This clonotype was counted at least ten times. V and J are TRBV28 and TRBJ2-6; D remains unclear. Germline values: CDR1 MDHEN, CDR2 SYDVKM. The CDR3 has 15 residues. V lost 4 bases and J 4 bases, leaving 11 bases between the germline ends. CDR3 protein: CASSSTTAGANVLTF. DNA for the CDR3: TGTGCCAGCAGTTCGACCACCGCGGGGGCCAACGTCCTGACTTTC.

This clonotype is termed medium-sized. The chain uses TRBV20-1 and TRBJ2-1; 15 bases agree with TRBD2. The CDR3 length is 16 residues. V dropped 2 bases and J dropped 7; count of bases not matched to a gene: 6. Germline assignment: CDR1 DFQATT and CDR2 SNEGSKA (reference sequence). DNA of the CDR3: TGCAGTGCTAGACCTCTCGGGACTAGCGGGAGGAATGAGCAGTTCTTC. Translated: CSARPLGTSGRNEQFF.

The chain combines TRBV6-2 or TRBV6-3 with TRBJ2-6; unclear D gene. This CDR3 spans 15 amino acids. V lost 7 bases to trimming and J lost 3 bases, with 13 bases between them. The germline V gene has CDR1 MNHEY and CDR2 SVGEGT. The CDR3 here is CASTPFSSGANVLTF. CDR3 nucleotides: TGTGCCAGCACCCCCTTTAGCAGTGGGGCCAACGTCCTGACTTTC.

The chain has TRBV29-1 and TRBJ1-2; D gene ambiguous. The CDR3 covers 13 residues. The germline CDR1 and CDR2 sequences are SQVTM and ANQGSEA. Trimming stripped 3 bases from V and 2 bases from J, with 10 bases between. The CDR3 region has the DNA TGCAGCGTTGAGGGGATCGACAACTATGGCTACACCTTC. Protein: CSVEGIDNYGYTF.

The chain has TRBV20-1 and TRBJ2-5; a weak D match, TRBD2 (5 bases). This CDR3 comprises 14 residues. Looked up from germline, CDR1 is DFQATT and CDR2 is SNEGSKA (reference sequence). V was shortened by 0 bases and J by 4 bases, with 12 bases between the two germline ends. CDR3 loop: CSARDSAGAETQYF. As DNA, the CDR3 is TGCAGTGCTAGAGATTCTGCGGGCGCAGAGACCCAGTACTTC.

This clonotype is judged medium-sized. This chain's CDR3 is CASSREVLRDQETQYF. CDR3 DNA sequence: TGTGCCAGCAGCCGCGAAGTACTACGGGATCAAGAGACCCAGTACTTC. This sequence joins TRBV7-6 and TRBJ2-5; possible D gene TRBD2, 5 bases. The V gene lost 5 bases and the J gene lost 2 bases, with 18 bases spanning the gap. This CDR3 is 16 amino acids long. Germline V lookup: CDR1 SGHVS, CDR2 FNYEAQ.

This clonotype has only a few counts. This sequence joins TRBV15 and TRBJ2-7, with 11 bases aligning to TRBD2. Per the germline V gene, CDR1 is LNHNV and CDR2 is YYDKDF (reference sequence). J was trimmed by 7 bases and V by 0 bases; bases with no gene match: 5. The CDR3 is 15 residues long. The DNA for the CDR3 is TGTGCCACCAGCAGAGATTTAGGACTAGCGGGTGAGCAGTACTTC. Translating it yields CATSRDLGLAGEQYF.

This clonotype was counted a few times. As DNA, the CDR3 is TGTGCCAGCAGTTTTGGGGGGAGGGCCCGGGGAGATACGCAGTATTTT. The encoded protein is CASSFGGRARGDTQYF. This sequence joins TRBV28 and TRBJ2-3; 7 positions match TRBD2. The V gene's germline CDR1 is MDHEN and CDR2 SYDVKM. V lost 3 bases to trimming and J lost 5 bases; unmatched junction nucleotides: 11. The CDR3 sequence is 16 residues long.

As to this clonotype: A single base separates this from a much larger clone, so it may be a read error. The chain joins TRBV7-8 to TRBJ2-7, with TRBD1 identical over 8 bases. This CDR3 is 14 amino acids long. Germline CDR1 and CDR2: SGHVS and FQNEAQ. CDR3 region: CAGSLRDRNYEQYV. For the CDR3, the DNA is TGTGCCGGCAGCTTGAGGGACAGGAACTACGAGCAGTACGTC.

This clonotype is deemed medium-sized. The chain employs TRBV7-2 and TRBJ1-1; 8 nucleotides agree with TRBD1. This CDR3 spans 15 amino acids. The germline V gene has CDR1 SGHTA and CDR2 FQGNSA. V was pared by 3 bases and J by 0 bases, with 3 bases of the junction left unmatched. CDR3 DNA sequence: TGTGCCAGCAGCTTGGGGACAGGACTGAACACTGAAGCTTTCTTT. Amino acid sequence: CASSLGTGLNTEAFF.

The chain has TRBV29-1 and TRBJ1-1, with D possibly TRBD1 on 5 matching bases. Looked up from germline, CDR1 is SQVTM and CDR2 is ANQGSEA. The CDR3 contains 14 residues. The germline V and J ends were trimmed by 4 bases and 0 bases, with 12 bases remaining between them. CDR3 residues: CSVVRQTMNTEAFF. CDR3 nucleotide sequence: TGCAGCGTTGTGCGACAGACCATGAACACTGAAGCTTTCTTT.

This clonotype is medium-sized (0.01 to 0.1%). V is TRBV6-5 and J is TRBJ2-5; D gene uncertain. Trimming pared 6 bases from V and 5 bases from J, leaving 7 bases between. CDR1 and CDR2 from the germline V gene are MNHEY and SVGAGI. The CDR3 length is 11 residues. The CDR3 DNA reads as TGTGCCAGCAGGACCTTTGAGACCCAGTACTTC. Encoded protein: CASRTFETQYF.

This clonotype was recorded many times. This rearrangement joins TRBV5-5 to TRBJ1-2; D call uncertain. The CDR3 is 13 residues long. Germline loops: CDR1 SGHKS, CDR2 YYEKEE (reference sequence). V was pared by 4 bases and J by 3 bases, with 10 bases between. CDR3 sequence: CASSKDGYYGYTF. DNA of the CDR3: TGTGCCAGCAGCAAGGACGGATACTATGGCTACACCTTC.

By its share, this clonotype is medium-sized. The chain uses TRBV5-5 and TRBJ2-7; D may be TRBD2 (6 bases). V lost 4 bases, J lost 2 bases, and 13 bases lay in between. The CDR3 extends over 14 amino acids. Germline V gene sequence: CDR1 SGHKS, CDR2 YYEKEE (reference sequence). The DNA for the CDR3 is TGTGCCAGCAGCCACTTAGGGGAGGCCTACGAGCAGTACTTC. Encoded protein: CASSHLGEAYEQYF.

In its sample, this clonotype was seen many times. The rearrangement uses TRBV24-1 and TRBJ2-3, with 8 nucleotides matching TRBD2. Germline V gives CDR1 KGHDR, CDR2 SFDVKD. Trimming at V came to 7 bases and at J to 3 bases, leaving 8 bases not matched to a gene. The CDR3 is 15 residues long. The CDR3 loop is CATSQPGLGTDTQYF. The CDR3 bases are TGTGCCACCAGCCAACCGGGACTAGGAACAGATACGCAGTATTTT.

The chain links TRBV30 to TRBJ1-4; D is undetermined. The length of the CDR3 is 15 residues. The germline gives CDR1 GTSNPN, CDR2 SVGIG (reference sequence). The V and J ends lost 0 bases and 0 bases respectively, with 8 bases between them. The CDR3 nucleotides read TGTGCCTGGAGTGTACCGGATGCAACTAATGAAAAACTGTTTTTT. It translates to CAWSVPDATNEKLFF.